This T cell receptor beta chain was observed in a study of clonality assessment in lymphoblastic leukemia (dated by TCRdb to 2016 to 2019). Comment on this clonotype: Which antigen it targets is not known. No clone much larger than this one lies a single base away; base qualities are absent.

CDR1 is given as MNHNY and CDR2 as SVGAGI, both from the germline V gene (reference sequence). V gives up 0 bases and J gives up 5 bases, and the segment between their germline ends measures 13 bases. From the cysteine through the phenylalanine, the CDR3 covers 15 amino acids. Only the CDR3 region is kept as DNA, spanning 45 bases read in frame from base 1. The method was PCR. The listed sequencing device is Illumina MiSeq. In TCRdb, the public reads were trimmed at Q25 with fastp and aligned with MiXCR, with productive beta chains retained. Rows merge per CDR3 protein into single entries with the most common DNA and genes. The sample table lists about 400 distinct CDR3 sequences, 30% to 35% of them with a count of one. The ten most abundant clones make up more than 15% of the sample.

The sequence links TRBV6-6 to TRBJ1-1, with TRBD1 as a weak D call on 5 bases. This receptor was identified in a human donor with acute lymphoblastic leukemia. CDR3 protein: CASSYSKGRETEAFF. In nucleotides, the sequence is TGTGCCAGCAGTTACTCGAAGGGGCGCGAGACTGAAGCTTTCTTT.